These 20 T cell receptor beta chains were sequenced from one sample in a study of cytomegalovirus exposure and HLA in healthy donors. Vbeta (60) and Jbeta (13) primers were used in the PCR. The data were produced by immunoSEQ multiplex PCR, yet TCRdb's version contains in-frame clones alone and is incomplete. This sample has some 150,000 clones, with around 85% found just once. The sequenced sample consisted of PBMCs. These receptor sequences come from a man aged 35 to 55 in good health and CMV-seronegative.

CDR3 nucleotide sequence: TGCGCCAGCAGCGACCCACAGGGGAACTATGGCTACACCTTC. Translated: CASSDPQGNYGYTF. J is TRBJ1-2 and V is TRBV5-1; 7 nucleotides align to TRBD1. CDR1 and CDR2 from the germline V gene are SGHRS and YFSETQ. The CDR3 consists of 14 residues. J gave up 2 bases and V 4 bases, and 5 bases lay outside the gene matches.

In this sample, this clone turned up a few times. This sequence joins TRBV2 and TRBJ2-7; D unclear. Germline CDR1 reads SNHLY; CDR2 reads FYNNEI. Trimming took off 8 bases at V and 5 bases at J, with 10 bases between the two ends. CDR3 length: 11 amino acids. The CDR3 reads CASPGLNEQYF. Here the CDR3 DNA reads TGTGCCAGCCCCGGTCTGAACGAGCAGTACTTC.

The V and J genes are TRBV5-5 and TRBJ1-4; 8 bases agree with TRBD1. The CDR3 is made up of 16 amino acids. Germline assignment: CDR1 SGHKS and CDR2 YYEKEE (reference sequence). Trimming at V came to 1 base and at J to 8 bases, leaving 10 bases not matched to a gene. Written as DNA, the CDR3 is TGTGCCAGCAGCTTGCGCGCGACAGGGGTCGGGGAAAAACTGTTTTTT. This translates into CASSLRATGVGEKLFF.

V is TRBV14 and J is TRBJ2-7; weak D call: TRBD2 (5 bases). Deletions cut 3 bases from V and 7 bases from J, with 19 bases between. The CDR3 sequence is 15 residues long. The germline V gene encodes CDR1 SGHDN and CDR2 FVKESK. This CDR3 is CASSQTRGLVWEQYF. The CDR3 DNA follows: TGTGCCAGCAGCCAGACGCGAGGGCTGGTATGGGAGCAGTACTTC.

The chain joins TRBV5-1 to TRBJ2-7; a weak D match, TRBD1 (6 bases). Per the germline V gene, CDR1 is SGHRS and CDR2 is YFSETQ. CDR3 size: 14 residues. Trimming shortened V by 0 bases and J by 1 base, and 8 bases separated the two germline ends. CDR3 protein: CASSLDQGSYEQYF. CDR3 nucleotide sequence: TGCGCCAGCAGCTTGGATCAGGGGTCCTACGAGCAGTACTTC.

The chain combines TRBV11-2 with TRBJ1-1; no definite D call. CDR1 SGHAT and CDR2 FQNNGV come from the germline V gene. This CDR3 spans 14 amino acids. The germline V and J ends were trimmed by 2 bases and 1 base, with 8 bases remaining between them. In DNA, the CDR3 is TGTGCCAGCAGCTTAAATCCCCGGAACACTGAAGCTTTCTTT. It encodes CASSLNPRNTEAFF.

The chain is built from TRBV5-1 and TRBJ2-2; TRBD1 matches 7 bases. CDR1 SGHRS and CDR2 YFSETQ come from the germline V gene. This CDR3 is 16 amino acids long. The junction had 8 bases not matched to a gene; V was cut back by 0 bases and J by 6 bases. The CDR3 nucleotides are TGCGCCAGCAGCTTGGTCCTGACAGGGTTTTCCGGGGAGCTGTTTTTT. Residues: CASSLVLTGFSGELFF.

The chain employs TRBV9 and TRBJ1-6; 7 bases are a match to TRBD1. J lost 6 bases, V lost 3 bases, and 3 bases had no gene match. The germline CDR1 and CDR2 sequences are SGDLS and YYNGEE. The CDR3 consists of 14 residues. The CDR3 region is CASSAGTANSPLHF. DNA for the CDR3: TGTGCCAGCAGCGCCGGGACAGCTAATTCACCCCTCCACTTT.

The CDR3 loop reads CASSQTGELFF. For the CDR3, the DNA is TGTGCCAGCAGTCAAACCGGGGAGCTGTTTTTT. The chain links TRBV6-5 to TRBJ2-2; D not certain. With 5 bases removed from V and 5 bases from J, the gap between germline ends came to 3 bases. CDR1 and CDR2 from the germline V gene are MNHEY and SVGAGI. There are 11 residues in the CDR3.

The V call is TRBV10-1, the J call TRBJ2-2; 8 positions agree with TRBD2. CDR1 and CDR2 (germline): WNHNN, SYGVQD (reference sequence). The CDR3 totals 13 residues. With 6 bases clipped from V and 7 bases from J, the junction kept 4 bases outside the gene matches. The CDR3 bases are TGCGCCAGCAGGAGCGGGGGAAACGGGGAGCTGTTTTTT. It encodes CASRSGGNGELFF.

V usage is TRBV5-1 and J usage is TRBJ1-1, with 9 bases that match TRBD1. This CDR3 spans 14 amino acids. Trimming at V came to 4 bases and at J to 5 bases, leaving 6 bases not matched to a gene. CDR1 and CDR2 from the germline V gene are SGHRS and YFSETQ. CDR3 nucleotide sequence: TGCGCCAGCAGCAGTTTGACAGGGGGAACTGAAGCTTTCTTT. Its protein is CASSSLTGGTEAFF.

The chain has TRBV10-3 and TRBJ2-2; D is uncertain. Germline lookup yields CDR1 ENHRY and CDR2 SYGVKD. The length of the CDR3 is 15 residues. V was clipped by 4 bases and J by 7 bases, with 16 bases between them. The CDR3 sequence is CAISVRPVQVGELFF. CDR3 bases: TGTGCCATCAGTGTAAGACCAGTCCAGGTCGGGGAGCTGTTTTTT.

CDR3 DNA: TGTGCCAGCAGCCCCTTTGGCCCGACAGGAGATGGCTACACCTTC. It specifies CASSPFGPTGDGYTF. J is TRBJ1-2 and V is TRBV7-2; a possible D gene is TRBD1 (6 bases). This CDR3 is 15 amino acids long. V lost 5 bases and J 6 bases, leaving 19 bases between the germline ends. Germline V CDR1 and CDR2: SGHTA, FQGNSA.

V usage is TRBV6-1 and J usage is TRBJ1-5; D not certain. Germline values: CDR1 MNHNS, CDR2 SASEGT. This CDR3 comprises 15 residues. V was cut by 2 bases and J by 1 base, with 9 bases left in between. DNA for the CDR3: TGTGCCAGCAGTGAAAACGAACTAAGCAATCAGCCCCAGCATTTT. Translated: CASSENELSNQPQHF.

About this clone itself: This sample also contains other DNA sequences that code for the same CDR3. The genes are TRBV5-1 and TRBJ2-5, with TRBD2 matching over 9 bases. After removal of 4 bases from V and 1 base from J, the junction contained 5 bases not matched to a gene. Germline CDR1 and CDR2: SGHRS and YFSETQ. CDR3 length: 15 residues. In nucleotides, the CDR3 is TGCGCCAGCAGCGTTAGCGGGGGCCCCCAAGAGACCCAGTACTTC. This sequence encodes CASSVSGGPQETQYF.

This clone was observed a single time. V gene TRBV7-3 combines with J gene TRBJ1-2, with a possible D match to TRBD1 (6 bases). The V end was cut by 4 bases, the J end by 4 bases, with 19 bases between. CDR1 is SGHTA and CDR2 is FQGTGA in the germline V gene. There are 16 residues in the CDR3. CDR3 nucleotide sequence: TGTGCCAGCAGCTCCAGGGGAGGGGACCCGAGCTATGGCTACACCTTC. Its translation is CASSSRGGDPSYGYTF. Variable domain in full (rest from reference TRBV7-3 and TRBJ1-2): GAGVSQTPSNKVTEKGKYVELRCDPISGHTALYWYRQSLGQGPEFLIYFQGTGAADDSGLPNDRFFAVRPEGSVSTLKIQRTERGDSAVYLCASSSRGGDPSYGYTFGSGTRLTVV.

V is TRBV5-4 and J is TRBJ2-7; 7 positions agree with TRBD2. This CDR3 has 15 residues. Germline CDR1 is SGHNT and CDR2 is YYREEE (reference sequence). With V trimmed by 7 bases and J by 12 bases, 22 bases remained unmatched. CDR3 loop: CASGLIQRGPYEAYF. CDR3 DNA: TGTGCCAGCGGGTTGATCCAGCGGGGCCCTTACGAGGCGTACTTC. The variable domain in full, with the rest retrieved from reference TRBV5-4 and TRBJ2-7, is ETGVTQSPTHLIKTRGQQVTLRCSSQSGHNTVSWYQQALGQGPQFIFQYYREEENGRGNFPPRFSGLQFPNYSSELNVNALELDDSALYLCASGLIQRGPYEAYFGPGTRLTVT.

The gene calls are TRBV5-1 and TRBJ1-2, with D perhaps matching TRBD1 (5 bases). V shed 5 bases and J shed 3 bases, with 14 bases lying between them. The V gene's germline CDR1 is SGHRS and CDR2 YFSETQ. CDR3 length: 14 amino acids. The CDR3 is CASRVGQQDYGYTF. The CDR3 DNA reads as TGCGCCAGCAGAGTCGGTCAACAGGACTATGGCTACACCTTC.

This rearrangement joins TRBV9 to TRBJ1-3, with D unclear. The CDR3 length is 16 residues. V was pared by 2 bases and J by 3 bases, with 15 bases between. Germline loops: CDR1 SGDLS, CDR2 YYNGEE. The DNA of the CDR3 is TGTGCCAGCAGCGTCCGCCCGACTGGCGGTGGAAACACCATATATTTT. Residues: CASSVRPTGGGNTIYF. The entire variable domain, with the rest obtained from reference TRBV9 and TRBJ1-3, is as follows: DSGVTQTPKHLITATGQRVTLRCSPRSGDLSVYWYQQSLDQGLQFLIQYYNGEERAKGNILERFSAQQFPDLHSELNLSSLELGDSALYFCASSVRPTGGGNTIYFGEGSWLTVV.

The CDR3 coding sequence is TGTGCCCGGGACAGGGGGAACTACAATGAGCAGTTCTTC. Encoded protein: CARDRGNYNEQFF. This sequence joins TRBV30 and TRBJ2-1; the match to TRBD1 covers 11 bases. The CDR3 totals 13 residues. Germline trimming cut 8 bases from V and 3 bases from J; bases unmatched to any gene: 3. The germline CDR1 and CDR2 sequences are GTSNPN and SVGIG (reference sequence).